Below, one TCR beta chain is given with its context. These data originate in a study of blood T cell repertoires in COVID-19. Study in general: COVID-19 samples from acute and convalescent phases originated in the United States, Italy and Spain.

Authors' data handling: Amplified reference gene primers provided the basis for estimating nucleated cell counts. Here immunoSEQ multiplex PCR was the method, and the copy in TCRdb shows in-frame clones only, minus some. From that table come the V and J calls and clone size; the DNA was used to work out D and trimming. The sample lists 150,000 to 200,000 clones, 80% to 90% occurring once. Germline CDR1 reads SGHDT; CDR2 reads YYEEEE. Trimming left V 4 bases short and J 7 bases short, with 27 bases between. This CDR3 comprises 17 residues. The sample comprised peripheral blood. This TCR came from a man between 18 and 29 years old who had recovered from COVID-19. This chain joins TRBV5-6 and TRBJ2-7; tentatively, D is TRBD2 (6 bases). CDR3 in DNA: TGTGCCAGCAGCCCCAACCGAATGGGAGGCCACCTCGTGGAGCAGTACTTC. Amino acids: CASSPNRMGGHLVEQYF.